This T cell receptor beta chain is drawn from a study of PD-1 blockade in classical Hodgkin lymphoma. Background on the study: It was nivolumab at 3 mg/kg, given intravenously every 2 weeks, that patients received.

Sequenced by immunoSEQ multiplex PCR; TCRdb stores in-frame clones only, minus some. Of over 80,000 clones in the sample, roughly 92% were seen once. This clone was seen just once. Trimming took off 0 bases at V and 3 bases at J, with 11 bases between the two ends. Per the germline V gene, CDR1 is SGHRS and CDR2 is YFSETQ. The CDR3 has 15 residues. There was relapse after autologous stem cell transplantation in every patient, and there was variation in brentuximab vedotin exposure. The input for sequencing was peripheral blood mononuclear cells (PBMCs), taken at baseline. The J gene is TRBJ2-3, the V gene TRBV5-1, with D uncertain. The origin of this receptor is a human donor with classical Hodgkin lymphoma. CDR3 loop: CASSLEGFGTDTQYF. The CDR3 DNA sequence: TGCGCCAGCAGCTTGGAAGGTTTTGGGACAGATACGCAGTATTTT.